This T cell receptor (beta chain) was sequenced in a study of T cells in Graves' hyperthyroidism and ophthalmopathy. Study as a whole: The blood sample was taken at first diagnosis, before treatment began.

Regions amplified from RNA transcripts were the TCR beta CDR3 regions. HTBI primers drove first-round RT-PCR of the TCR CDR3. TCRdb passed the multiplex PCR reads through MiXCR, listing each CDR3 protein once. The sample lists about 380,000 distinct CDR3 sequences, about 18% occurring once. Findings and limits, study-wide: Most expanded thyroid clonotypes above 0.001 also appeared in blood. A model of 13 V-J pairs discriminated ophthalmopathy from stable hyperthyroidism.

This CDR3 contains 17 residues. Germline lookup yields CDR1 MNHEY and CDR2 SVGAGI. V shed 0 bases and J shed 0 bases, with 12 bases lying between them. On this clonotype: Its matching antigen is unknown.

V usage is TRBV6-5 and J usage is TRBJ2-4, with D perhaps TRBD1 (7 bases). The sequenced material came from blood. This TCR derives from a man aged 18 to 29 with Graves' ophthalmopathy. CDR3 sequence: CASSYSGQGGAKNIQYF. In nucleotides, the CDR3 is TGTGCCAGCAGTTACTCTGGGCAGGGGGGAGCCAAAAACATTCAGTACTTC.